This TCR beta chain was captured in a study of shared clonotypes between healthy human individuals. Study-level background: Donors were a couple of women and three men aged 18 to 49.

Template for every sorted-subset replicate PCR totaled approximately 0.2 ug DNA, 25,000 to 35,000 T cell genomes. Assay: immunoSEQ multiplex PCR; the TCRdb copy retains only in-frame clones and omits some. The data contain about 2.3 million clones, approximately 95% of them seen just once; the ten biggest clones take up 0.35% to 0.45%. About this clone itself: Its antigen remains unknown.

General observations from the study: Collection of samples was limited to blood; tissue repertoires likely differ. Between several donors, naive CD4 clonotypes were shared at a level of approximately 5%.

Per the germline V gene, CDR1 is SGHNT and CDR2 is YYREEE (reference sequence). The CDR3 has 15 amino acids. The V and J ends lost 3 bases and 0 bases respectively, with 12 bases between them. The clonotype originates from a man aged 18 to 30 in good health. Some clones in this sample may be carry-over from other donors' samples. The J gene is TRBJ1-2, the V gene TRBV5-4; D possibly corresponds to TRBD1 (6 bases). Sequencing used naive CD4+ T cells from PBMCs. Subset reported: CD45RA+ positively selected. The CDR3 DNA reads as TGTGCCAGCAGCTCGGGACATCCCGCTAACTATGGCTACACCTTC. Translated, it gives CASSSGHPANYGYTF.